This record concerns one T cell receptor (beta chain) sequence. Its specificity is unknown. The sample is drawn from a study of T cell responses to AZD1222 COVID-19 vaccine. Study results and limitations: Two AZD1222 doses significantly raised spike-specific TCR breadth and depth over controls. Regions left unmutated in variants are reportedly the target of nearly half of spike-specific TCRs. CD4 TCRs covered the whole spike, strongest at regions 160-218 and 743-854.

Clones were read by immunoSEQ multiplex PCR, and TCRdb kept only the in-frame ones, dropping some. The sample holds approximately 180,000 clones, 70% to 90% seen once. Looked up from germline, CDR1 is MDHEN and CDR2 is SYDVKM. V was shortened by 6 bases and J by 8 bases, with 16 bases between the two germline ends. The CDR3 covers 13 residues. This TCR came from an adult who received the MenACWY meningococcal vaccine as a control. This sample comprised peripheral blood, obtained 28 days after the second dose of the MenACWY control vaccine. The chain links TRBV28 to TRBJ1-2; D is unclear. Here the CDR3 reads CASSPTILGGYTF. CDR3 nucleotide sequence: TGTGCCAGCAGCCCAACAATCCTAGGGGGCTACACCTTC.